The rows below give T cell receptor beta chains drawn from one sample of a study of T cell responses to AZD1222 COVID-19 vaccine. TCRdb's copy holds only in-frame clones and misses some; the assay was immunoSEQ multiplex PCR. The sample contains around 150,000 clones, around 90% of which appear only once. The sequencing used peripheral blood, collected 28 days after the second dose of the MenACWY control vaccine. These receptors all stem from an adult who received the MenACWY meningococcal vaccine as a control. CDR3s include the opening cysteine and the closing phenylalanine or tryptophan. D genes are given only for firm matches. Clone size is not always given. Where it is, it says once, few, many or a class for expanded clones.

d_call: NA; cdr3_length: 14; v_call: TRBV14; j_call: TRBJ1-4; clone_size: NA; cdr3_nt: TGTGCCAGCAGCCAACAGGGGCGAGATGTAAGGCTGTTTTTT; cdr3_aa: CASSQQGRDVRLFF
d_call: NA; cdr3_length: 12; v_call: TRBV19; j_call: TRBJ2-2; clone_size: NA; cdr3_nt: TGTGCCAGTAGGCTTTGGCCCGGGGAGCTGTTTTTT; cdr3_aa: CASRLWPGELFF
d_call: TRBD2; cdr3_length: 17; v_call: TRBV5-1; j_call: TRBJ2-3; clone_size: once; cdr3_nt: TGCGCCAGCAGCCCAGGGACTAGCGGGAGTCGTACAGATACGCAGTATTTT; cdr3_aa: CASSPGTSGSRTDTQYF
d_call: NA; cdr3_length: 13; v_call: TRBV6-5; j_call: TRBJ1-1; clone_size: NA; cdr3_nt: TGTGCCAGCAGGGCCCGGCGAGCTACTGAAGCTTTCTTT; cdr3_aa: CASRARRATEAFF
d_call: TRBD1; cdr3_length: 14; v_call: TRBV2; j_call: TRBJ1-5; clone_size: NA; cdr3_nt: TGTGCCAGCAAGCTCGACAGGGGAAATCAGCCCCAGCATTTT; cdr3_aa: CASKLDRGNQPQHF
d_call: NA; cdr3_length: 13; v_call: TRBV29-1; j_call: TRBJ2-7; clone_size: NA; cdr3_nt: TGCAGCGGGCCGGTGGCGGACTCCTACGAGCAGTACTTC; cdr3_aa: CSGPVADSYEQYF
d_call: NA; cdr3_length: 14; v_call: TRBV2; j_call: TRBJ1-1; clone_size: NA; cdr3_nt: TGTGCCAGCAGTCCCCGGACAGCGAACACTGAAGCTTTCTTT; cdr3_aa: CASSPRTANTEAFF
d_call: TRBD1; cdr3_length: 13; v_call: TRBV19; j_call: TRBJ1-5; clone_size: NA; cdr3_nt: TGTGCCAGTAGTCAGGGGACAGGGCAGCCCCAGCATTTT; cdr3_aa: CASSQGTGQPQHF
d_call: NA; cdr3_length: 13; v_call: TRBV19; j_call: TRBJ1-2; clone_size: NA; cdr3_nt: TGTGCCAGTAGTATTGACAGGTCCTATGGCTACACCTTC; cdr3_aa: CASSIDRSYGYTF
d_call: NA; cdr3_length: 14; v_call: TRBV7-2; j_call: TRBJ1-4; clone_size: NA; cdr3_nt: TGTGCCAGCAGCTTATGGGATACCAATGAAAAACTGTTTTTT; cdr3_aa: CASSLWDTNEKLFF
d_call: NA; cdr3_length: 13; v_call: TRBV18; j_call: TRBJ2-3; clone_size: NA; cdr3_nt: TGTGCCAGCTCACCACCCTCGACAGATACGCAGTATTTT; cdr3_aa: CASSPPSTDTQYF
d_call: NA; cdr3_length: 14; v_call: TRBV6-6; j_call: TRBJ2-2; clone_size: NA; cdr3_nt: TGTGCCAGCAGTGGCGAGGGTCGTGCCGGGGAGCTGTTTTTT; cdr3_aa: CASSGEGRAGELFF
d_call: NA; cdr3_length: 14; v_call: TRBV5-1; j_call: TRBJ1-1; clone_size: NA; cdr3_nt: TGCGCCAGCAGCTTGGGCGGCCTGGTACTTGAAGCTTTCTTT; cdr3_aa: CASSLGGLVLEAFF
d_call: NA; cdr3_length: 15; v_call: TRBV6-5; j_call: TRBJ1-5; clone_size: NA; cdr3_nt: TGTGCCAGCAGTTACACCCACAGTAGCAATCAGCCCCAGCATTTT; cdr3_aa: CASSYTHSSNQPQHF
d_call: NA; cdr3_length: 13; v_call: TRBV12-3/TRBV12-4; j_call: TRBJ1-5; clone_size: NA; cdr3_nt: TGTGCCAGCAGTTCGGGCTCGTATCAGCCCCAGCATTTT; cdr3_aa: CASSSGSYQPQHF
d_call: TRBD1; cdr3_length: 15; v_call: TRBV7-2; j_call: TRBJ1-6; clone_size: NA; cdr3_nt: TGTGCCAGCAGCCCAGACAGGGGAATCAATTCACCCCTCCACTTT; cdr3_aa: CASSPDRGINSPLHF
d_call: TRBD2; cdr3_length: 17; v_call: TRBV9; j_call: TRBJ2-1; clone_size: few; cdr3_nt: TGTGCCAGCAGCGTAGTGGATAGCGGGGGCTCCTACAATGAGCAGTTCTTC; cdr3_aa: CASSVVDSGGSYNEQFF